The 25 T cell receptor beta chains in this list originate from one sample, sequenced in a study of blood T cell repertoires in COVID-19. Method: immunoSEQ multiplex PCR; TCRdb's copy keeps in-frame clones and lacks some. The sample holds some 140,000 clones, approximately 88% seen once. The specimen was PBMCs or T cells enriched from blood (not recorded which). These TCRs come from a man aged 40-49 years with acute COVID-19.

Written as DNA, the CDR3 is TGCAGCGTTGAAAGTTTCCAGCGGGAGGTAAATGAGCAGTTCTTC. It is translated as CSVESFQREVNEQFF. The chain links TRBV29-1 to TRBJ2-1; TRBD2 matches at 9 bases. V trimming: 2 bases; J trimming: 7 bases; junction bases outside the gene matches: 9. This CDR3 has 15 amino acids. The germline V gene encodes CDR1 SQVTM and CDR2 ANQGSEA.

This chain links TRBV4-3 with TRBJ2-4; tentative D call: TRBD2 (5 bases). V dropped 3 bases and J dropped 2 bases, with 20 bases sitting between them. CDR1 and CDR2 (germline): LGHNA, YSLEER. CDR3 size: 18 residues. CDR3 nucleotide sequence: TGCGCCAGCAGCCAGGGGAGCCTAGGGCGCCCACCCAAAAACATTCAGTACTTC. This codes for CASSQGSLGRPPKNIQYF.

The chain has TRBV7-2 and TRBJ1-2; 7 bases match TRBD1. Germline values: CDR1 SGHTA, CDR2 FQGNSA. V gave up 5 bases and J gave up 1 base; unmatched junction bases: 7. The CDR3 contains 15 residues. The CDR3 sequence is CASSPGTVLNYGYTF. Here the CDR3 DNA reads TGTGCCAGCAGCCCCGGGACAGTTCTTAACTATGGCTACACCTTC.

The V and J genes are TRBV13 and TRBJ2-1, with D perhaps matching TRBD2 (7 bases). CDR3 length: 17 amino acids. CDR1 is PRHDT and CDR2 is FYEKMQ in the germline V gene (reference sequence). Trimming stripped 7 bases from V and 2 bases from J, with 21 bases between. CDR3 DNA sequence: TGTGCCAGCACCACCAAGGGGGGCAGCGGGACCTACAATGAGCAGTTCTTC. Translating it yields CASTTKGGSGTYNEQFF.

The chain combines TRBV5-1 with TRBJ2-5, with a weak D call TRBD2 (6 bases). Trimming pared 2 bases from V and 2 bases from J, leaving 16 bases between. Looked up from germline, CDR1 is SGHRS and CDR2 is YFSETQ. CDR3 length: 16 amino acids. The CDR3 DNA is TGCGCCAGCAGCTTAGCGGGCGGGACCGGGCAAGAGACCCAGTACTTC. Translating gives CASSLAGGTGQETQYF.

The V and J genes are TRBV3-1 (or the pseudogene TRBV3-2) and TRBJ1-1; 7 nucleotides agree with TRBD1. CDR1 is LGHDT, CDR2 YNNKEL, per germline (reference sequence). The CDR3 spans 14 residues. With V trimmed by 0 bases and J by 6 bases, 4 bases remained unmatched. CDR3: CASSQDQGGPEAFF. The CDR3 nucleotides are TGTGCCAGCAGCCAAGATCAGGGGGGCCCTGAAGCTTTCTTT.

V gene TRBV6-5 combines with J gene TRBJ1-3; D is ambiguous. Trimming took off 0 bases at V and 3 bases at J, with 9 bases between the two ends. The CDR3 contains 15 residues. Germline assignment: CDR1 MNHEY and CDR2 SVGAGI. CDR3 DNA: TGTGCCAGCAGTTACTCGAGGGCCGGTGGAAACACCATATATTTT. Translating gives CASSYSRAGGNTIYF.

The chain combines TRBV9 with TRBJ2-2; tentatively, D is TRBD2 (6 bases). Trimming pared 4 bases from V and 0 bases from J, leaving 10 bases between. Germline V gene data show CDR1 as SGDLS and CDR2 as YYNGEE. CDR3 size: 15 residues. The CDR3 DNA is TGTGCCAGCAGCCCCTGGGGGGCGAACACCGGGGAGCTGTTTTTT. Its protein is CASSPWGANTGELFF.

This sequence joins TRBV7-2 and TRBJ2-5, with 9 nucleotides matching TRBD2. Germline V gene data show CDR1 as SGHTA and CDR2 as FQGNSA. This CDR3 spans 13 amino acids. V trimming: 5 bases; J trimming: 5 bases; junction bases outside the gene matches: 3. In DNA form, the CDR3 reads TGTGCCAGCAGCACTACTAGCGGGGAGACCCAGTACTTC. Protein: CASSTTSGETQYF.

A few counts support this clone. The rearrangement uses TRBV29-1 and TRBJ1-1; D call uncertain. CDR1 is SQVTM, CDR2 ANQGSEA, per germline. The ends were cut back, 5 bases at V and 4 bases at J, with 5 bases in the middle. The CDR3 loop spans 10 amino acids. In nucleotides, the CDR3 is TGCAGCGTTTCACTCACTGAAGCTTTCTTT. It translates to CSVSLTEAFF.

The chain recombines TRBV24-1 with TRBJ1-3; D gene ambiguous. CDR3 size: 12 residues. The germline gives CDR1 KGHDR, CDR2 SFDVKD. V was shortened by 8 bases and J by 0 bases, with 4 bases between the two germline ends. The CDR3 DNA follows: TGTGCCACCAACGGCTCTGGAAACACCATATATTTT. Translating it yields CATNGSGNTIYF.

The chain is built from TRBV19 and TRBJ2-1; TRBD2 aligns across 14 bases. The CDR3 has 16 amino acids. CDR1 and CDR2 (germline): LNHDA, SQIVND (reference sequence). Trimming took 0 bases from V and 8 from J; bases not matched to a gene: 3. The CDR3 nucleotides read TGTGCCAGTAGTATAGATCGGGGACTAGCGGGAGATGAGCAGTTCTTC. It codes for CASSIDRGLAGDEQFF.

V usage is TRBV15 and J usage is TRBJ2-2; tentative D call: TRBD2 (6 bases). From germline, CDR1 is LNHNV and CDR2 YYDKDF (reference sequence). Trimming left V 6 bases short and J 6 bases short, with 11 bases between. CDR3 length equals 13 residues. The CDR3, as DNA: TGTGCCACCAGAACTAGCAGACCCGGGGAGCTGTTTTTT. This translates into CATRTSRPGELFF. Full variable domain (remainder filled in from reference TRBV15 and TRBJ2-2): DAMVIQNPRYQVTQFGKPVTLSCSQTLNHNVMYWYQQKSSQAPKLLFHYYDKDFNNEADTPDNFQSRRPNTSFCFLDIRSPGLGDTAMYLCATRTSRPGELFFGEGSRLTVL.

The chain couples TRBV28 to TRBJ2-1; TRBD1 might be the D (6 bases). The germline V and J ends were trimmed by 3 bases and 0 bases, with 12 bases remaining between them. The CDR3 totals 16 residues. Germline CDR1 is MDHEN and CDR2 is SYDVKM. CDR3 protein: CASSLVTGLSYNEQFF. CDR3 DNA: TGTGCCAGCAGTTTGGTGACAGGTCTCTCCTACAATGAGCAGTTCTTC.

The chain joins TRBV5-8 to TRBJ2-7, with TRBD1 as a possible D gene (6 bases). Trimming shortened V by 7 bases and J by 3 bases, and 17 bases separated the two germline ends. The CDR3 is 14 amino acids. The germline V gene has CDR1 SGHTS and CDR2 YDEGEE. The CDR3 DNA is TGTGCCAGCGGCGAGGGGGACACCTACTACGAGCAGTACTTC. Translating gives CASGEGDTYYEQYF.

The CDR3 loop reads CASSLQSPYEQYF. The CDR3 region has the DNA TGTGCCAGCAGCTTACAGTCACCCTACGAGCAGTACTTC. This chain connects TRBV5-6 to TRBJ2-7; D remains ambiguous. V dropped 2 bases and J dropped 2 bases, with 8 bases sitting between them. Per the germline V gene, CDR1 is SGHDT and CDR2 is YYEEEE. This CDR3 comprises 13 residues.

The chain recombines TRBV7-2 with TRBJ2-3; TRBD2 is a possible D gene (5 bases). The V end was cut by 3 bases, the J end by 0 bases, with 7 bases between. The germline V gene encodes CDR1 SGHTA and CDR2 FQGNSA. The CDR3 is 14 residues long. As DNA, the CDR3 is TGTGCCAGCAGCTTCACGGGGAGCACAGATACGCAGTATTTT. Its protein product is CASSFTGSTDTQYF.

The chain recombines TRBV5-1 with TRBJ2-1; D is unclear. Per germline, CDR1 SGHRS and CDR2 YFSETQ. The CDR3 length is 14 residues. The V end lost 1 base, the J end lost 5 bases, and 10 bases lay between the germline ends. The CDR3 bases are TGCGCCAGCAGCTTGACAGAGCCTAACAATGAGCAGTTCTTC. It encodes CASSLTEPNNEQFF. Filled out from reference TRBV5-1 and TRBJ2-1, the complete variable domain reads KAGVTQTPRYLIKTRGQQVTLSCSPISGHRSVSWYQQTPGQGLQFLFEYFSETQRNKGNFPGRFSGRQFSNSRSEMNVSTLELGDSALYLCASSLTEPNNEQFFGPGTRLTVL.

This clone has more than one count but fewer than ten. V gene TRBV20-1 combines with J gene TRBJ1-2; weak D call: TRBD1 (5 bases). V shed 5 bases and J shed 5 bases, with 9 bases lying between them. The length of the CDR3 is 11 residues. CDR1 is DFQATT and CDR2 is SNEGSKA in the germline V gene (reference sequence). The CDR3, as DNA: TGCAGTGCTGGGACTGAATATGGCTACACCTTC. It yields the protein CSAGTEYGYTF.

This rearrangement joins TRBV11-2 to TRBJ1-6; TRBD1 is a possible D gene (5 bases). V was trimmed by 3 bases and J by 8 bases, leaving 14 bases between them. This CDR3 comprises 15 residues. The germline V gene encodes CDR1 SGHAT and CDR2 FQNNGV. The CDR3 spells CASSFLGQGDSPLHF. The CDR3 DNA sequence: TGTGCCAGCAGCTTTTTGGGGCAGGGCGATTCACCCCTCCACTTT.

This clone has just a few counts. This sequence joins TRBV28 and TRBJ2-7, with TRBD1 matching 9 bases. With 4 bases clipped from V and 13 bases from J, the junction kept 17 bases outside the gene matches. CDR1 is MDHEN, CDR2 SYDVKM, per germline. The CDR3 is 15 amino acids. CDR3 loop: CASSSPGQGPRWYYF. The CDR3 DNA is TGTGCCAGCAGTTCGCCGGGACAGGGTCCAAGGTGGTATTACTTC. Filled out from reference TRBV28 and TRBJ2-7, the complete variable domain reads DVKVTQSSRYLVKRTGEKVFLECVQDMDHENMFWYRQDPGLGLRLIYFSYDVKMKEKGDIPEGYSVSREKKERFSLILESASTNQTSMYLCASSSPGQGPRWYYFGPGTRLTVT.

The V gene is TRBV3-1 (or the pseudogene TRBV3-2), the J gene TRBJ2-7; 10 nucleotides line up with TRBD1. Germline values: CDR1 LGHDT, CDR2 YNNKEL (reference sequence). The V gene end was trimmed by 4 bases and the J gene end by 3 bases; junction bases not matched to a gene: 0. The CDR3 contains 13 residues. CDR3 sequence: CASSRDRGYEQYF. The CDR3 DNA reads as TGTGCCAGCAGCCGGGACAGGGGCTACGAGCAGTACTTC.

The rearrangement links TRBV6-1 to TRBJ2-5; 12 bases are a match to TRBD2. Trimming at V came to 4 bases and at J to 0 bases, leaving 12 bases not matched to a gene. The length of the CDR3 is 19 residues. Per germline, CDR1 MNHNS and CDR2 SASEGT. The CDR3 nucleotides are TGTGCCAGCAGTGTACCAATTAGCGGACTAGCGGGGTACCAAGAGACCCAGTACTTC. It yields the protein CASSVPISGLAGYQETQYF.

The chain is built from TRBV13 and TRBJ2-2; D unclear. V lost 4 bases and J 6 bases, leaving 18 bases between the germline ends. The CDR3 runs 16 residues. CDR1 PRHDT and CDR2 FYEKMQ come from the germline V gene (reference sequence). CDR3 coding DNA: TGTGCCAGCAGCTACTCGCGCCTCGAGATCCCCGGGGAGCTGTTTTTT. This sequence encodes CASSYSRLEIPGELFF.

V and J are TRBV10-1 and TRBJ2-3; TRBD2 aligns across 7 bases. Germline-derived CDR1 and CDR2 are WNHNN and SYGVQD (reference sequence). The ends lost 0 bases at V and 2 bases at J; junction bases unmatched: 8. The CDR3 runs 17 residues. CDR3 in DNA: TGCGCCAGCAGTGAGTCGGCGGTCGGACTAGACACAGATACGCAGTATTTT. Translation gives CASSESAVGLDTDTQYF.